This T cell receptor (beta chain) was identified in a study of shared clonotypes between healthy human individuals (dated by TCRdb to 2018 to 2020). Describing the broader study: The cohort comprised a couple of women and a few men aged 18 to 49 years. Blood TCR repertoires of about five healthy adults were deeply sequenced to estimate repertoire size and the extent of clonotype sharing between individuals. Different laboratories and diverse techniques were used to prepare libraries and sequence TCR repertoires, to increase sequencing depth and limit assay-specific biases. For each donor, CD4 naive and CD4 memory were each run on three plates, CD8 naive on two plates, and CD8 memory on one plate. Per donor, leukapheresis produced somewhere between about 0.9 and 10 billion PBMCs.

Overall study results and their limits: Sharing across a few donors was observed for 4.5% to 6.5% of naive CD4, over 3% of naive CD8, about 2.3% of memory CD4, and around 0.42% of memory CD8 clonotypes. Compared with non-shared clonotypes, clonotypes shared by all four sorted-subset donors had higher generation probabilities. Pairwise subsampling indicated that sequencing depth was expected to affect the degree of clonotype sharing among donors. Only blood was sampled, and tissue TCR repertoires likely differ from those in blood. Larger estimated clonotype richness was generally found for naive subsets than for memory subsets. Because the study included a small number of donors, the genetic and exposure-history diversity represented was limited. Even with the large sequencing depth, rarefaction of the sorted-subset datasets indicated that sequencing was incomplete.

Using the deep immunoSEQ assay, TCR CDR3 regions were amplified from genomic DNA by multiplex PCR. Extracted genomic DNA from each cell subset was spread evenly across all wells of several immunoSEQ 96-well plates, with each plate serving as a replicate. For sorted subsets, about 200 ng genomic DNA, equal to tens of thousands of T cell genomes, was loaded into each replicate PCR. Purified libraries were quantified with a Qubit 3.0 fluorometer, sized on a Bioanalyzer 2100, and re-quantified with the KAPA Library Quantification kit. Each immunoSEQ 96-well plate was sequenced on its own single-read 150-cycle Illumina NextSeq 550 flow cell. The published analysis was carried out like this. Because the immunoSEQ output included only junctional sequences and no quality scores, the filtering could not be the same as the filtering used for full-length reads. To assign V/J genes and CDR3, sequences were annotated using PyIR, a Python wrapper for IgBLAST v1.9, with IMGT germline references. Reads with weak V/J assignments (E-value above 1e-6), missing CDR3, stop codons, out-of-frame junctions, or ambiguous translated residues were removed. V3J clonotypes were defined by identical inferred V gene, J gene, and CDR3 amino acid sequence. To compute the percentage overlap between repertoires, the number of shared unique clonotypes was divided by the size of the smaller repertoire. Richness of each repertoire was evaluated using RTK rarefaction, the Chao1 estimator, and Recon v2.1 estimates of unobserved clonotypes. Generation probabilities for all TCRbeta clonotypes obtained by the gDNA method from a few donors were computed using OLGA. This immuneACCESS table, as held by TCRdb, lists in-frame sequences with V and J called but not all clones. Of the missing ones, under half trace to an unresolved V gene in checked studies; the others have no known cause. V, J and clone size derive from that table, while D and trimming were established from the DNA sequence. The sample contains more than 2 million clones, roughly 94% of them found a single time. Clones ranked in the top ten supply 0.9% to 1.3% of the sample.

Regarding this clone: Its recognized antigen is unknown. No clone much larger than this one lies a single base away; base qualities are absent.

Measured from the cysteine to the phenylalanine, the CDR3 is 14 residues long. The entry retains the CDR3 DNA only, 42 bases that are in frame from base 1. Looking up the germline V gene yields CDR1 SGHDN and CDR2 FVKESK. V loses 4 bases at its end and J loses 10 bases; junction bases beyond the gene matches: 7. CD8 naive samples were obtained by positive selection for CCR7 among CD45RO-negative cells, yielding a CD45RA+CCR7+ population from which TemRA cells were excluded. The donors were healthy, HIV-negative adults with no recently reported acute infections or vaccinations. All donors were Caucasian adults living in Nashville, Tennessee, USA. Blood was collected by leukapheresis, and PBMCs were isolated by Ficoll-Histopaque density gradient centrifugation and then cryopreserved in liquid nitrogen vapor phase. Analytical flow cytometry was used to check the purity and quantity of each magnetically sorted T cell population. Genomic DNA was isolated from every sorted fraction and measured by UV absorbance on a Nanodrop 2000c.

Source material: naive CD8+ T cells sorted from blood. Read against the paper, the sample's cell subset or site label means: CD45RA+CCR7+. The V and J segments used are TRBV14 and TRBJ1-6, with 7 central nucleotides matching TRBD1. The receptor's source is a man aged 18 to 29 in good health. The CDR3 here reads CASSPDRVYSPLHF. The nucleotides are TGTGCCAGCAGCCCAGACAGGGTATACTCACCCCTCCACTTT. The CDR3 plus the reference TRBV14 and TRBJ1-6 genes for the other parts give the full variable domain: EAGVTQFPSHSVIEKGQTVTLRCDPISGHDNLYWYRRVMGKEIKFLLHFVKESKQDESGMPNNRFLAERTGGTYSTLKVQPAELEDSGVYFCASSPDRVYSPLHFGNGTRLTVT.